Listed below are T cell receptor beta chains from one sample, sequenced in a study of T cells in Graves' hyperthyroidism and ophthalmopathy. TCRdb analysed the multiplex PCR reads with MiXCR anew, one entry per CDR3 protein. The table lists some 700,000 distinct CDR3 sequences, roughly 17% of them singletons, with about 14% in the top ten. The sequencing sample was made of blood. These receptors came from a man over 45 with Graves' hyperthyroidism. Each CDR3 is given with its conserved first and last residue. D genes are given only for firm matches. Clone sizes are given selectively: once, few, many, or a class where the clone is expanded.

J gene | clone size | V gene | D gene | CDR3 DNA | CDR3 protein
TRBJ2-1 | many | TRBV7-3 | TRBD2 | TGTGCCAGCAGCCACGGGACTAGCGGGAGATACAATGAGCAGTTCTTC | CASSHGTSGRYNEQFF
TRBJ1-2 | . | TRBV10-3 | TRBD1 | TGTGCCATCAGTTATCGGGACAGGGGGCGCGAAGTAGGCTACACCTTC | CAISYRDRGREVGYTF
TRBJ2-1 | few | TRBV6-1 | . | TGTGCCAGCAGTCCTACTGGGGGAGGGCAGTTCTTC | CASSPTGGGQFF
TRBJ1-1 | . | TRBV7-9 | . | TGTGCCAGCAGCTTATGGGGTCGGAGGCTGAACACTGAAGCTTTCTTT | CASSLWGRRLNTEAFF
TRBJ2-3 | many | TRBV18 | . | TGTGCCAGCTCACCACCGATGGGGGGCACAGATACGCAGTATTTT | CASSPPMGGTDTQYF
TRBJ2-5 | . | TRBV18 | . | TGTGCCAGCTCACCGAACCAAGAGACCCTGTACTTC | CASSPNQETLYF
TRBJ2-5 | many | TRBV7-2 | TRBD2 | TGTGCCAGCAGCTACCTCAGCGGGACGCAAGAGACCCAGTACTTC | CASSYLSGTQETQYF
TRBJ2-2 | once | TRBV20-1 | . | TGCAGTGCTAGAGATTACAGGCAGAACACCGGGGAGCTGTTTTTT | CSARDYRQNTGELFF
TRBJ2-7 | . | TRBV7-9 | . | TGTGCCAGCAGCTTAGGGCCGGAAAAAGAGCAGTACTTC | CASSLGPEKEQYF
TRBJ2-1 | . | TRBV18 | TRBD1 | TGTGCCAGCTCACCGCCGGGACAGGGGTGGAATGAGCAGTTCTTC | CASSPPGQGWNEQFF
TRBJ2-5 | . | TRBV6-1 | . | TGTGCCAGCGGTGAACAGGGTCGTAAAGAGACCCAGTACTTC | CASGEQGRKETQYF
TRBJ2-7 | many | TRBV5-6 | . | TGTGCCAGCAGCCTACCCTCGACAAGACCCTACGAGCAGTACTTC | CASSLPSTRPYEQYF
TRBJ2-7 | few | TRBV19 | TRBD1 | TGTGCCAGTAGTAGACAGGGGTATAATAACGAGCAGTACTTC | CASSRQGYNNEQYF
TRBJ2-6 | few | TRBV30 | TRBD1 | TGTGCCTGGACACATATGTTCAGGGGGCGCTTTCTCGGTGGGGCCAACGTCCTGACTTTC | CAWTHMFRGRFLGGANVLTF
TRBJ2-5 | many | TRBV28 | . | TGTGCCAGCGCTACCCCTAGCGAGGGAGAGACCCAGTACTTC | CASATPSEGETQYF
TRBJ1-2 | many | TRBV6-5 | . | TGTGCCAGCAGTTACTCGAACAGGGTAGACTATGGCTACACCTTC | CASSYSNRVDYGYTF
TRBJ2-2 | many | TRBV12-3/TRBV12-4 | . | TGTGCCAGCAGTTCCCAAACGGGTGTCACCGGGGAGCTGTTTTTT | CASSSQTGVTGELFF
TRBJ2-6 | many | TRBV7-2 | . | TGTGCCAGCAGCTTAGTAGTGGTTGGTGGGGCCAACGTCCTGACTTTC | CASSLVVVGGANVLTF
TRBJ2-7 | many | TRBV5-1 | . | TGCGCCAGCAGCTTGGATGTCGAGCAGTACTTC | CASSLDVEQYF
TRBJ2-1 | . | TRBV7-9 | TRBD2 | TGTGCCAGCAGCTTGCCAATTTCACCCCCCGCGGGAGTTCACGACAATGAGCAGTTCTTC | CASSLPISPPAGVHDNEQFF
TRBJ1-3 | many | TRBV6-1 | . | TGTGCCAGCAGTTCAGATTACAGCCTGACCGCCGGAAACACCATATATTTT | CASSSDYSLTAGNTIYF
TRBJ2-5 | many | TRBV7-3 | TRBD1 | TGTGCCAGCAGCTCCACAGGGGTACAAGAGACCCAGTACTTC | CASSSTGVQETQYF
TRBJ2-5 | few | TRBV29-1 | . | TGCAGCGTTGCAAGGGGAGGGGGGCAAGAGACCCAGTACTTC | CSVARGGGQETQYF
TRBJ2-1 | many | TRBV9 | . | TGTGCCAGCAGCGTCGCAGCGGGTCAAAGCTCCTACAATGAGCAGTTCTTC | CASSVAAGQSSYNEQFF
TRBJ2-5 | many | TRBV28 | . | TGTGCCAGTCAGAACCGAGAGACCCAGTACTTC | CASQNRETQYF
TRBJ1-1 | many | TRBV2 | . | TGTGCCAGCAGTGAAGCGTGGCAGGGATACACTGAAGCTTTCTTT | CASSEAWQGYTEAFF
TRBJ1-2 | many | TRBV5-1 | . | TGCGCCAGCAGGACGGGGAACTATGGCTACACCTTC | CASRTGNYGYTF
TRBJ2-1 | many | TRBV2 | TRBD2 | TGTGCCAGCAGTGAACTAGCGGGTAAGGTGCGGTTCTTC | CASSELAGKVRFF
TRBJ2-7 | . | TRBV5-1 | . | TGCGCCAGCAGCTTCTTCGACAGTACTTACGAGCAGTACTTC | CASSFFDSTYEQYF
TRBJ1-3 | . | TRBV10-3 | . | TGTGCCATCAGAGAGACAGGATTTTTCTCTGGAAACACCATATATTTT | CAIRETGFFSGNTIYF
TRBJ2-7 | few | TRBV20-1 | TRBD2 | TGCAGTGCTAGAGAATCTAGCGGGAGCTACGAGCAGTACTTC | CSARESSGSYEQYF
TRBJ2-3 | . | TRBV7-2 | TRBD2 | TGTGCCAGCAGCAAACAACCCGGGAGGACGGGAGATACGCAGTATTTT | CASSKQPGRTGDTQYF
TRBJ1-4 | . | TRBV12-3/TRBV12-4 | . | TGTGCCAGCAGCTCCGGAACAGAGGAAAGTGAAAAACTGTTTTTT | CASSSGTEESEKLFF
TRBJ2-1 | . | TRBV5-1 | . | TGCGCCAGCAGCCCGCCCTTAGGAAATGAGCAGTTCTTC | CASSPPLGNEQFF
TRBJ1-5 | many | TRBV10-3 | . | TGTGCCATCAGTGAGGGAACATATGAAAGCAATCAGCCCCAGCATTTT | CAISEGTYESNQPQHF